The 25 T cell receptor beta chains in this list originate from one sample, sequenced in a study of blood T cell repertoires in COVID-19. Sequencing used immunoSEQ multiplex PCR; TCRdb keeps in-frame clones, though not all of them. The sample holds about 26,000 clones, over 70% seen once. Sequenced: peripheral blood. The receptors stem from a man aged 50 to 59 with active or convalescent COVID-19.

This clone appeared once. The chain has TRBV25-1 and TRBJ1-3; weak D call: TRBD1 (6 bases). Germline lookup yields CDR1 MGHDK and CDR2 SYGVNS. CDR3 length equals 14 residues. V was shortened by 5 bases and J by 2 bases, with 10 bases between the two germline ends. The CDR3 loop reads CASSSRDTGNTIYF. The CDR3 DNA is TGTGCCAGCAGTTCCCGGGACACTGGAAACACCATATATTTT.

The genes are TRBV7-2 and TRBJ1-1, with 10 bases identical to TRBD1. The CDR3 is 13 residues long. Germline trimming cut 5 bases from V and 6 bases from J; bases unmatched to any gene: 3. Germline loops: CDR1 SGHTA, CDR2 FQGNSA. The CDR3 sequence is CASSRDRGSEAFF. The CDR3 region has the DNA TGTGCCAGCAGCCGGGACAGGGGCTCTGAAGCTTTCTTT.

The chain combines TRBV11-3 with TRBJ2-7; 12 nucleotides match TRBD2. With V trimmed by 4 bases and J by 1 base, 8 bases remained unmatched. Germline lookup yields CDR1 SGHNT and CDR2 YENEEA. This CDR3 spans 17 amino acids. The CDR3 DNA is TGTGCCAGCAGCTCTCATCGACTAGCGGGAGATTCCTACGAGCAGTACTTC. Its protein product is CASSSHRLAGDSYEQYF.

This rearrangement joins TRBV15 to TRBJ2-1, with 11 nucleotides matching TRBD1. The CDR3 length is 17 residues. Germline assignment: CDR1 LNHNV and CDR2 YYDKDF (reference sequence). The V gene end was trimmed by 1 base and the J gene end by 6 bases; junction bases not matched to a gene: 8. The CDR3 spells CATSRGEGQGEVNEQFF. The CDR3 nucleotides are TGTGCCACCAGCAGAGGGGAGGGACAGGGGGAGGTCAATGAGCAGTTCTTC.

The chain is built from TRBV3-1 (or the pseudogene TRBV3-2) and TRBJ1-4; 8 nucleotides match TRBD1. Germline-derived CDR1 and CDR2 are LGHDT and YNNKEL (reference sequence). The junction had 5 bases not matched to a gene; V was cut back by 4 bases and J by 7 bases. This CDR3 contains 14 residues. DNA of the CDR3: TGTGCCAGCAGCCCCTGGACAGGGACTGAAAAACTGTTTTTT. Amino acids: CASSPWTGTEKLFF.

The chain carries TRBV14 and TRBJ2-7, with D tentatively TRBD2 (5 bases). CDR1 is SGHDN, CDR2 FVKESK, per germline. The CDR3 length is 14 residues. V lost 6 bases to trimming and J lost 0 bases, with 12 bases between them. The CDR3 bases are TGTGCCAGCAGTGGGAGCACGTCCTCCTACGAGCAGTACTTC. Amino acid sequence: CASSGSTSSYEQYF. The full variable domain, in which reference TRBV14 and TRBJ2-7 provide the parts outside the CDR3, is EAGVTQFPSHSVIEKGQTVTLRCDPISGHDNLYWYRRVMGKEIKFLLHFVKESKQDESGMPNNRFLAERTGGTYSTLKVQPAELEDSGVYFCASSGSTSSYEQYFGPGTRLTVT.

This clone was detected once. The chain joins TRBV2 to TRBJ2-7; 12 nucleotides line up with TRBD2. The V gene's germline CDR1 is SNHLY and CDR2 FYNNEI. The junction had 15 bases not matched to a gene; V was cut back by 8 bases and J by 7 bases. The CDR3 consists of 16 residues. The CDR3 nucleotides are TGTGCCAGCGGGGGACTAGCGGGCATCCCCCGTGGAGAGCAGTACTTC. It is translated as CASGGLAGIPRGEQYF. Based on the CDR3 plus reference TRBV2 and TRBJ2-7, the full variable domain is EPEVTQTPSHQVTQMGQEVILRCVPISNHLYFYWYRQILGQKVEFLVSFYNNEISEKSEIFDDQFSVERPDGSNFTLKIRSTKLEDSAMYFCASGGLAGIPRGEQYFGPGTRLTVT.

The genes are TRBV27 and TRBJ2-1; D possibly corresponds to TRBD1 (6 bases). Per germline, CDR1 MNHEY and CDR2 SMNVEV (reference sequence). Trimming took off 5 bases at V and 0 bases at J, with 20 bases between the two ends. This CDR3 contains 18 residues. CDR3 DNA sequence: TGTGCCAGCAGTCTCATCCCCACAGGGCTTTACTCCTACAATGAGCAGTTCTTC. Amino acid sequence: CASSLIPTGLYSYNEQFF.

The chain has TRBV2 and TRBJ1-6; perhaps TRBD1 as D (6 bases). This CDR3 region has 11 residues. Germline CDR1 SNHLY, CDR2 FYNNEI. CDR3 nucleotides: TGTGCAAAACAAAGTGGGGGCCACATCCACTTT. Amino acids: CAKQSGGHIHF.

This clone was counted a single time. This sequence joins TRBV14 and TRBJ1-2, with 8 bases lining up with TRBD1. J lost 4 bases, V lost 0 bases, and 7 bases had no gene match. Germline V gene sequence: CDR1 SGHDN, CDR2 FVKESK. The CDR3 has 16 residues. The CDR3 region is CASSQEYTGGLYGYTF. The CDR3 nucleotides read TGTGCCAGCAGCCAAGAATATACAGGGGGTCTCTATGGCTACACCTTC.

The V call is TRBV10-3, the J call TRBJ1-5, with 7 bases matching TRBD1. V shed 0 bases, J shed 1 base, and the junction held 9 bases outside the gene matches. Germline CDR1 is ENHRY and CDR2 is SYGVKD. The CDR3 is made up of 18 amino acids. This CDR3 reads CAISESKGAGQSNQPQHF. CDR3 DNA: TGTGCCATCAGTGAGTCTAAGGGGGCTGGACAAAGCAATCAGCCCCAGCATTTT.

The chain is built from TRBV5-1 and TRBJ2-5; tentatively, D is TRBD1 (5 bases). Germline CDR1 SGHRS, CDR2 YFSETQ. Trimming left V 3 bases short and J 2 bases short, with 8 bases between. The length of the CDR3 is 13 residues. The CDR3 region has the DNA TGCGCCAGCAGCTCCCAGGGACAAGAGACCCAGTACTTC. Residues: CASSSQGQETQYF. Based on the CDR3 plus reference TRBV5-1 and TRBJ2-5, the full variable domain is KAGVTQTPRYLIKTRGQQVTLSCSPISGHRSVSWYQQTPGQGLQFLFEYFSETQRNKGNFPGRFSGRQFSNSRSEMNVSTLELGDSALYLCASSSQGQETQYFGPGTRLLVL.

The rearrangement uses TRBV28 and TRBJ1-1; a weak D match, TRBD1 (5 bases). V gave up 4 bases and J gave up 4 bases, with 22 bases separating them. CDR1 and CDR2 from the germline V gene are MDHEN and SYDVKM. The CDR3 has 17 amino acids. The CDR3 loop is CASSSSWGGEGITEAFF. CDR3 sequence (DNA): TGTGCCAGCAGTTCCTCCTGGGGGGGAGAGGGGATCACTGAAGCTTTCTTT. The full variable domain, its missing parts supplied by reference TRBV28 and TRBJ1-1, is DVKVTQSSRYLVKRTGEKVFLECVQDMDHENMFWYRQDPGLGLRLIYFSYDVKMKEKGDIPEGYSVSREKKERFSLILESASTNQTSMYLCASSSSWGGEGITEAFFGQGTRLTVV.

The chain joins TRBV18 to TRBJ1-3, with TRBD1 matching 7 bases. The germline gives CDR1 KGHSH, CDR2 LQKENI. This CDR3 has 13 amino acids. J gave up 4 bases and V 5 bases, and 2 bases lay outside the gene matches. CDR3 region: CASSRGQGNTIYF. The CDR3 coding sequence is TGTGCCAGCTCAAGGGGACAGGGAAACACCATATATTTT.

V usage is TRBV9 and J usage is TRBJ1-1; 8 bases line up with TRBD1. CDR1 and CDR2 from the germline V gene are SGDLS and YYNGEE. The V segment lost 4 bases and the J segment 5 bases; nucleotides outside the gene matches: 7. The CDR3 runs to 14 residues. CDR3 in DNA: TGTGCCAGCAGCCTAGACAACAGGGGGACTGAAGCTTTCTTT. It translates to CASSLDNRGTEAFF.

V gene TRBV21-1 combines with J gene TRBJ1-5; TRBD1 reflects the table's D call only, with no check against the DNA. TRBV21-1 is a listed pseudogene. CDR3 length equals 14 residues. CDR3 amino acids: CASSKGLPNQPQHF. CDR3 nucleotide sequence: TGTGCCAGCAGCAAGGGGCTACCGAATCAGCCCCAGCATTTT.

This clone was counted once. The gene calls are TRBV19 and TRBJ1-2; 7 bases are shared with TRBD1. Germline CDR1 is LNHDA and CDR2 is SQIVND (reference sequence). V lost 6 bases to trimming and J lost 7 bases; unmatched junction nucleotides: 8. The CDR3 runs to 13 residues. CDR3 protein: CASRGPGQIGYTF. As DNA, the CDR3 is TGTGCCAGTAGGGGGCCGGGACAGATTGGCTACACCTTC. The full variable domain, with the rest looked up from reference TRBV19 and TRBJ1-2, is DGGITQSPKYLFRKEGQNVTLSCEQNLNHDAMYWYRQDPGQGLRLIYYSQIVNDFQKGDIAEGYSVSREKKESFPLTVTSAQKNPTAFYLCASRGPGQIGYTFGSGTRLTVV.

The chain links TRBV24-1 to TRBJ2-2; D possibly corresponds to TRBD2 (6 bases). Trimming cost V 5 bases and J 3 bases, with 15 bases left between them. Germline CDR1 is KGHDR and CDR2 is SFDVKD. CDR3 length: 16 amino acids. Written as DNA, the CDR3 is TGTGCCACCAGTGTTGGGACTCGCATCGACACCGGGGAGCTGTTTTTT. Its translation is CATSVGTRIDTGELFF.

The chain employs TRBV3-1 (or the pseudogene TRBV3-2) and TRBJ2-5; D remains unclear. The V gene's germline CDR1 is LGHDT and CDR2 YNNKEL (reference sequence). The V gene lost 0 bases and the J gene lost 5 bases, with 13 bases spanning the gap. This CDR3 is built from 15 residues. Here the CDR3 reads CASSQDLGSGETQYF. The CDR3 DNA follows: TGTGCCAGCAGCCAAGATCTGGGTTCAGGTGAGACCCAGTACTTC.

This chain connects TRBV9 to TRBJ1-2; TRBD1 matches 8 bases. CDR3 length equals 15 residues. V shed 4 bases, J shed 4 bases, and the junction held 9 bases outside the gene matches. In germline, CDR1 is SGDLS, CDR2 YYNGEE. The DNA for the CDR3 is TGTGCCAGCAGCCAAGGACAGGGTCTGATCTATGGCTACACCTTC. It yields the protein CASSQGQGLIYGYTF.

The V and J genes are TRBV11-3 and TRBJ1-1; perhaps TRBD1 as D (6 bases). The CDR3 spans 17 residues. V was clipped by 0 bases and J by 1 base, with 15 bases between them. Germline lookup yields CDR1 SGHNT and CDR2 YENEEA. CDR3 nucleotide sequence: TGTGCCAGCAGCTTAGAGGGTGACAGGTGGGGGAACACTGAAGCTTTCTTT. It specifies CASSLEGDRWGNTEAFF.

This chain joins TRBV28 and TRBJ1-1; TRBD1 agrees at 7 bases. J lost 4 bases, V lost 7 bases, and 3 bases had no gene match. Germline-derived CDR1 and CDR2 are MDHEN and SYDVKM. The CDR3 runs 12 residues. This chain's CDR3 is CASTRQGTEAFF. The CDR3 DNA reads TGTGCCAGCACCCGACAGGGCACTGAAGCTTTCTTT. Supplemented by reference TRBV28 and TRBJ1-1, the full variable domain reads DVKVTQSSRYLVKRTGEKVFLECVQDMDHENMFWYRQDPGLGLRLIYFSYDVKMKEKGDIPEGYSVSREKKERFSLILESASTNQTSMYLCASTRQGTEAFFGQGTRLTVV.

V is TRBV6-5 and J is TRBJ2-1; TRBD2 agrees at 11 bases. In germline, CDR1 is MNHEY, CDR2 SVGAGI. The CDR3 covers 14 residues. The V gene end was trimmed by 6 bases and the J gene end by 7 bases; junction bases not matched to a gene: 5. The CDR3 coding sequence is TGTGCCAGCAGCTCAGGACTAGCGGGTAATGAGCAGTTCTTC. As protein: CASSSGLAGNEQFF.

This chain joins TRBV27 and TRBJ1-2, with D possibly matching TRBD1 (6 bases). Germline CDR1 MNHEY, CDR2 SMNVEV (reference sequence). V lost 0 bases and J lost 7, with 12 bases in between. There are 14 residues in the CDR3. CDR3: CASSLSPGVAGYTF. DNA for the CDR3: TGTGCCAGCAGTTTATCCCCAGGGGTAGCTGGCTACACCTTC.

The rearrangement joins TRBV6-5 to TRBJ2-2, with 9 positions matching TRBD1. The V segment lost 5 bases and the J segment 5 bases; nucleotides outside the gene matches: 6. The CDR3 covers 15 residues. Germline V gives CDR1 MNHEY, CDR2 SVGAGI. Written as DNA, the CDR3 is TGTGCCAGCAGTCCACAGGGGGCTCGGACCGGGGAGCTGTTTTTT. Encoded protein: CASSPQGARTGELFF.